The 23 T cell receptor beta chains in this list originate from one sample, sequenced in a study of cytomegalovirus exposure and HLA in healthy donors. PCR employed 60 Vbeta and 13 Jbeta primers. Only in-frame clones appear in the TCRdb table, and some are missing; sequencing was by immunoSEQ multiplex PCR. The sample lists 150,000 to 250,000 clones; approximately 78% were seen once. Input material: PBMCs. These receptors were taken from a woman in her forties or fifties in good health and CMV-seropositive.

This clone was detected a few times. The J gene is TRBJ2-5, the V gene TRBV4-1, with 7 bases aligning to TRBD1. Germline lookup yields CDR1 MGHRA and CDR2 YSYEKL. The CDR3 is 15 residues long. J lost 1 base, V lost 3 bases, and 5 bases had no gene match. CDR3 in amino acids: CASSHQTGSQETQYF. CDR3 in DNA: TGCGCCAGCAGCCATCAGACAGGGAGCCAAGAGACCCAGTACTTC.

Here the CDR3 DNA reads TGTGCCGCCCCAGAGGGCCACGAGCAGTACTTC. Translation: CAAPEGHEQYF. V usage is TRBV10-3 and J usage is TRBJ2-7, with D perhaps TRBD2 (5 bases). The CDR3 contains 11 residues. V dropped 11 bases and J dropped 5 bases, with 13 bases sitting between them. CDR1 and CDR2 (germline): ENHRY, SYGVKD.

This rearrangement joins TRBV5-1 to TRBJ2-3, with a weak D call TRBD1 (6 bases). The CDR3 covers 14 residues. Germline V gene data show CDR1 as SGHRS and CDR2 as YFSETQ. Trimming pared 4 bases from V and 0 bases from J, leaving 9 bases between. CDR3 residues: CASSNGQSTDTQYF. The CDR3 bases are TGCGCCAGCAGCAACGGACAGAGCACAGATACGCAGTATTTT.

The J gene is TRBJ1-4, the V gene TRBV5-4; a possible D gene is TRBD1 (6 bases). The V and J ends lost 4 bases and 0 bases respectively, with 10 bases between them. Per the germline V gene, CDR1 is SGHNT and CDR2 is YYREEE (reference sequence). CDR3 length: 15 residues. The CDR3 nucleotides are TGTGCCAGCAGCGTGGACAGTGCAACTAATGAAAAACTGTTTTTT. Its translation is CASSVDSATNEKLFF.

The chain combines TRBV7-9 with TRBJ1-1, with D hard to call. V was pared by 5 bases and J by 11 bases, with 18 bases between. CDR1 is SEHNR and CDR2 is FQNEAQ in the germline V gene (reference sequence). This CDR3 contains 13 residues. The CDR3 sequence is CASSAVEGRGAFF. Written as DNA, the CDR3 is TGTGCCAGCAGCGCAGTCGAGGGCCGTGGGGCTTTCTTT.

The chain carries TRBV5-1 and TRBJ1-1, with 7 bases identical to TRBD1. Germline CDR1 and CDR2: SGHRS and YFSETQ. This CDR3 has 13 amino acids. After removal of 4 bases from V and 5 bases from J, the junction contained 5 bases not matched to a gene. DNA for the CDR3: TGCGCCAGCAGCAATCCGGGACAGACTGAAGCTTTCTTT. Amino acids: CASSNPGQTEAFF.

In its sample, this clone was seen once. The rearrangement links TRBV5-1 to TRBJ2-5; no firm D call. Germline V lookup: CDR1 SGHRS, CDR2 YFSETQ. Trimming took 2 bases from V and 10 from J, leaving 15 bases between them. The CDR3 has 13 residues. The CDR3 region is CASSLLPTEFQYF. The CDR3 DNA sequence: TGCGCCAGCAGCTTATTACCGACGGAGTTCCAGTACTTC.

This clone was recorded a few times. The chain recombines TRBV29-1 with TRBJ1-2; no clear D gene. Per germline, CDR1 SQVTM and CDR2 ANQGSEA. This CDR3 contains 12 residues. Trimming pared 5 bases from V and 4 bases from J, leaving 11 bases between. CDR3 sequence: CSVIGVTYGYTF. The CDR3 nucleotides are TGCAGCGTTATCGGGGTTACCTATGGCTACACCTTC.

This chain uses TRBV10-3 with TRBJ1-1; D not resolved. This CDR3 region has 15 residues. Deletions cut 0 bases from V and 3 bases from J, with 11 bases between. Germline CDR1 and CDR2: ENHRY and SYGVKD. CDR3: CAISESMGGYTEAFF. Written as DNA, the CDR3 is TGTGCCATCAGTGAGTCCATGGGAGGCTACACTGAAGCTTTCTTT.

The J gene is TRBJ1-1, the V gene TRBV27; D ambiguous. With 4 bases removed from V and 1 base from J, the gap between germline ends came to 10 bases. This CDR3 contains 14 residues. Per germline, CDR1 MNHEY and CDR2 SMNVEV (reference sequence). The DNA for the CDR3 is TGTGCCAGCAGTTCGGTTGGGCGGAACACTGAAGCTTTCTTT. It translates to CASSSVGRNTEAFF.

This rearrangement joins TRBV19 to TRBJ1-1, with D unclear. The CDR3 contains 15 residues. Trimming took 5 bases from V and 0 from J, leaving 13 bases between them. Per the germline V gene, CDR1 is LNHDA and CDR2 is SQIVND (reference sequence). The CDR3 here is CASSPRGALNTEAFF. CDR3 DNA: TGTGCCAGTAGTCCACGGGGAGCCCTGAACACTGAAGCTTTCTTT.

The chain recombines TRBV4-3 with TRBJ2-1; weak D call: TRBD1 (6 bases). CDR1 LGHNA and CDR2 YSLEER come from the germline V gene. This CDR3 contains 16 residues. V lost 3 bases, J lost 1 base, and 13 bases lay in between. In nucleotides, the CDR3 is TGCGCCAGCAGCCAGTCCAGGACAGCATCCTACAATGAGCAGTTCTTC. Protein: CASSQSRTASYNEQFF.

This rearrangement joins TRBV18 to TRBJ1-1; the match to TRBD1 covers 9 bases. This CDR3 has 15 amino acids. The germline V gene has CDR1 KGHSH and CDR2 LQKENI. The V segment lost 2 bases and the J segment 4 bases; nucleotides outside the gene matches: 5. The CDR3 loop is CASSPWTGAGTEAFF. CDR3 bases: TGTGCCAGCTCACCATGGACAGGGGCTGGCACTGAAGCTTTCTTT. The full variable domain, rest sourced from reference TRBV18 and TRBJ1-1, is NAGVMQNPRHLVRRRGQEARLRCSPMKGHSHVYWYRQLPEEGLKFMVYLQKENIIDESGMPKERFSAEFPKEGPSILRIQQVVRGDSAAYFCASSPWTGAGTEAFFGQGTRLTVV.

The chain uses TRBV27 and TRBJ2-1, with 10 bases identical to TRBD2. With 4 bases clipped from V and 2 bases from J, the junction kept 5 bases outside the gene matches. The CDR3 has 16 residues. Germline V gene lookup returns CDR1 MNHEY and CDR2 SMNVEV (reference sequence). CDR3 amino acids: CASSSGLATAYNEQFF. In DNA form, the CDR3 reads TGTGCCAGCAGTTCGGGACTAGCGACCGCCTACAATGAGCAGTTCTTC.

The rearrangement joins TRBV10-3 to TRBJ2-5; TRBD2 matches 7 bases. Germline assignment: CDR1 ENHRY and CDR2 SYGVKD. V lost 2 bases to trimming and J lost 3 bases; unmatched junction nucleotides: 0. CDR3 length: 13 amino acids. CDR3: CAISEGLEETQYF. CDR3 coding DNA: TGTGCCATCAGTGAGGGACTAGAAGAGACCCAGTACTTC.

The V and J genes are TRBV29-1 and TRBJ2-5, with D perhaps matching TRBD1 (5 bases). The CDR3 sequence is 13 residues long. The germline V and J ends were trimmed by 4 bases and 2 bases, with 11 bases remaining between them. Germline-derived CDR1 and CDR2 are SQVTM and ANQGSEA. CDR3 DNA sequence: TGCAGCGTTGCCAGGGTTCAGCAAGAGACCCAGTACTTC. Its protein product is CSVARVQQETQYF.

The CDR3 bases are TGTGCCAGCAGCTTGGGACAGGCGATAAACACCGGGGAGCTGTTTTTT. It encodes CASSLGQAINTGELFF. The genes are TRBV5-6 and TRBJ2-2; D may be TRBD1 (6 bases). The V gene's germline CDR1 is SGHDT and CDR2 YYEEEE. This CDR3 is 16 amino acids long. The V and J ends lost 0 bases and 2 bases respectively, with 11 bases between them.

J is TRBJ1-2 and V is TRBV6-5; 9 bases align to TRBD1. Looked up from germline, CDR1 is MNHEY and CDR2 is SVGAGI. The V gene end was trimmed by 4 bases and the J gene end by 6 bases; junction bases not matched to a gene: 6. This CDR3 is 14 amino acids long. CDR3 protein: CASSLQGARDGYTF. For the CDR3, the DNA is TGTGCCAGCAGTTTACAGGGGGCGAGGGATGGCTACACCTTC.

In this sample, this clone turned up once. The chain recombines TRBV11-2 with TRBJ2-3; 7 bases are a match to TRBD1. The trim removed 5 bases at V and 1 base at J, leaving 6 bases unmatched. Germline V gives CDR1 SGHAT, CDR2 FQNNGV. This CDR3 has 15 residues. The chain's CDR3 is CASSDRAVGTDTQYF. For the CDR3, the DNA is TGTGCCAGCAGCGACAGGGCCGTGGGCACAGATACGCAGTATTTT.

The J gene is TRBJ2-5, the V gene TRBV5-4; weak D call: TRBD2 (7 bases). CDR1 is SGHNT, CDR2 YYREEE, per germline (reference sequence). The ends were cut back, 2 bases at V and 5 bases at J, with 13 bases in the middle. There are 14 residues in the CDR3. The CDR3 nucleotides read TGTGCCAGCAGCTTACCGGGGGGCCCGGAGACCCAGTACTTC. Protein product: CASSLPGGPETQYF.

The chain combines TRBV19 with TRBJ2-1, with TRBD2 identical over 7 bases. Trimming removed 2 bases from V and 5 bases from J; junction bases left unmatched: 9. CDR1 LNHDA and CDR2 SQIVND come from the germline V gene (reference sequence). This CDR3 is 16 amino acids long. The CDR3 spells CASSIRTSSLNNEQFF. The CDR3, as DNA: TGTGCCAGTAGTATACGGACTAGTTCGTTGAACAATGAGCAGTTCTTC.

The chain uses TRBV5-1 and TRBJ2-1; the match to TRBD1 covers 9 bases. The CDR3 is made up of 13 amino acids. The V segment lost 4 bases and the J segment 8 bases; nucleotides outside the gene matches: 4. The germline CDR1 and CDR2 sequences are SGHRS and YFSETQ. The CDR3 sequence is CASSPGQGDEQFF. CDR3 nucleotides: TGCGCCAGCAGCCCGGGACAGGGCGATGAGCAGTTCTTC.

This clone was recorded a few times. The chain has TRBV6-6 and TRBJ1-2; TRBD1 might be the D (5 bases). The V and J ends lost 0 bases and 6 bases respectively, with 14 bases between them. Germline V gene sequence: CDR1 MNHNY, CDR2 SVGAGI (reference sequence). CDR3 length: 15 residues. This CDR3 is CASSYSPTVADGYTF. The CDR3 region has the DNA TGTGCCAGCAGTTACTCGCCGACAGTAGCGGATGGCTACACCTTC.